This T cell receptor beta chain was recovered during a study of cytomegalovirus exposure and HLA in healthy donors. The CDR3 sequence is 12 residues long. Germline V gives CDR1 LNHNV, CDR2 YYDKDF (reference sequence). V lost 8 bases to trimming and J lost 1 base, with 9 bases between them. This clone was observed once. Its matching antigen is unknown. Donors likely had unrecorded immune exposures despite being nominally healthy when sampled. Both 60 Vbeta primers and 13 Jbeta primers went into the PCR. The method was immunoSEQ multiplex PCR; TCRdb's version includes in-frame clones alone and lacks a portion of them. The sample has some 87,000 clones, around 77% seen once; the top ten hold around a fifth. Whole-study results and caveats: About 90% or about 30% of the time was how often most TCR beta V segments were productive, according to an earlier analysis. It was reported in a later analysis that an Asian-associated ancestry cluster showed fewer N-insertions than the 666-donor mean. Certain indistinguishable V segments, among them TRBV6-2 and TRBV6-3, were excluded.

This sequence was found in a middle-aged woman in good health and CMV-seropositive. The sequencing input was PBMCs. The V gene is TRBV15, the J gene TRBJ2-7; D not resolved. For the CDR3, the DNA is TGTGCCACCTCTGCGGAGTCCTACGAGCAGTACTTC. It is translated as CATSAESYEQYF.